This TCR beta chain was sequenced in a study of early T cells in non-severe SARS-CoV-2 infection. Study in general: Chains from this unsorted whole-blood bulk RNA could not be paired.

Individual cDNA molecules received unique molecular identifiers during library preparation. TCRdb reprocessed the 5' RACE reads via MiXCR and lists one record per CDR3 protein. In the table there are more than 55,000 distinct CDR3 sequences, roughly an eighth of which are singletons. This clonotype occurred many times. The target antigen is unknown. The V segment lost 1 base and the J segment 5 bases; nucleotides outside the gene matches: 9. The CDR3 covers 15 residues. Germline V CDR1 and CDR2: SQVTM, ANQGSEA. General observations from the study: The VDJdb matching leaned toward anti-spike CD8 responses and overlooked private and CD4 specificities.

Sequenced material: whole blood. The genes are TRBV29-1 and TRBJ2-5; 8 positions agree with TRBD2. The TCR was taken from an adult who was a healthcare worker with PCR-confirmed SARS-CoV-2 infection or an uninfected control (not recorded which). In DNA form, the CDR3 reads TGCAGCGTTGAAGCGGGAGTAGCGGGGTCCGAGACCCAGTACTTC. This encodes CSVEAGVAGSETQYF.